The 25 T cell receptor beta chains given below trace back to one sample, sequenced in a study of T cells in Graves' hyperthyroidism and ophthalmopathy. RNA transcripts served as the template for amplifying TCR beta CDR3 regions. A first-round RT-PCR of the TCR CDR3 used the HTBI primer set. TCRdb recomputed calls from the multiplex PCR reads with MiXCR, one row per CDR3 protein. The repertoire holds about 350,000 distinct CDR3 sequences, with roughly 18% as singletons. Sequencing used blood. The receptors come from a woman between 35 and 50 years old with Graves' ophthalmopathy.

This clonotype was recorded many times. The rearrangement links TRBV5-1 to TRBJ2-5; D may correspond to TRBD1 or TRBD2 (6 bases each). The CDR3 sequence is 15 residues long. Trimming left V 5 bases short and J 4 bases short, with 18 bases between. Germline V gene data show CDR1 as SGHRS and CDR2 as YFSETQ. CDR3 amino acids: CASSRRGGGGETQYF. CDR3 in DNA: TGCGCCAGCAGTCGACGCGGCGGAGGGGGAGAGACCCAGTACTTC.

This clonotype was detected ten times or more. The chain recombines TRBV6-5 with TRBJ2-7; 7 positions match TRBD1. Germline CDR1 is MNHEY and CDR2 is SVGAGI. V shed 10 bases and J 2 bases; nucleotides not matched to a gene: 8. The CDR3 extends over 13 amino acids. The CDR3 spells CATTRQGTYEQYF. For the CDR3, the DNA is TGTGCCACCACCAGACAGGGCACCTACGAGCAGTACTTC.

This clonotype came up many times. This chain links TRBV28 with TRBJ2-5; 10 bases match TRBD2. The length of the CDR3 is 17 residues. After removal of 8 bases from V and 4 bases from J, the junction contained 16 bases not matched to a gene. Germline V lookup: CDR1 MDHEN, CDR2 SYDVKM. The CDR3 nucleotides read TGTGCCAGCCGCCCTCTAGGGCTAGCGGGAGTGTTAGAGACCCAGTACTTC. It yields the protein CASRPLGLAGVLETQYF.

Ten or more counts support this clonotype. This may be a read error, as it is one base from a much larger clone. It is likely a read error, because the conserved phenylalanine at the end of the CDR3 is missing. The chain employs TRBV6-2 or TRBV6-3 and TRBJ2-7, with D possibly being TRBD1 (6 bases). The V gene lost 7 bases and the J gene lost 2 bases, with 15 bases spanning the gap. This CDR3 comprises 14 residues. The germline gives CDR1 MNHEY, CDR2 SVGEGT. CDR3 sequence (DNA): TGTGCCAGCACTAAGAACAGGGAAACCTACGAGCAGTACTCC. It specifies CASTKNRETYEQYS.

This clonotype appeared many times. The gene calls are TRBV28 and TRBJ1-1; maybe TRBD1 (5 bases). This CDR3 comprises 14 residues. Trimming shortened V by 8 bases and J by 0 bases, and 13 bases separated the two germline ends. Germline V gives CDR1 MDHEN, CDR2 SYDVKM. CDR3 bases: TGTGCCAGCGACCCTTTGACAGTGAACACTGAAGCTTTCTTT. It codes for CASDPLTVNTEAFF. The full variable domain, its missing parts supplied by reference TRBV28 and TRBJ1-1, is DVKVTQSSRYLVKRTGEKVFLECVQDMDHENMFWYRQDPGLGLRLIYFSYDVKMKEKGDIPEGYSVSREKKERFSLILESASTNQTSMYLCASDPLTVNTEAFFGQGTRLTVV.

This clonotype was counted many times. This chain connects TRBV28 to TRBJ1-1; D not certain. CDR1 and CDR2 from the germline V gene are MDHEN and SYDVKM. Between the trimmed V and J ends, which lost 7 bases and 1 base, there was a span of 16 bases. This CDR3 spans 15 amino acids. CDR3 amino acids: CASTPSLGRNTEAFF. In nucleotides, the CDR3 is TGTGCCAGCACCCCATCCTTGGGGAGGAACACTGAAGCTTTCTTT.

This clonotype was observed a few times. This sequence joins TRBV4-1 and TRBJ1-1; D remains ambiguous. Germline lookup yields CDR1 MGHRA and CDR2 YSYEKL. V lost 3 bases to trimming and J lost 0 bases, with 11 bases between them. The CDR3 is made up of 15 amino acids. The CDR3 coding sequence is TGCGCCAGCAGCCATAAACGGTCGATGAACACTGAAGCTTTCTTT. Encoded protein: CASSHKRSMNTEAFF.

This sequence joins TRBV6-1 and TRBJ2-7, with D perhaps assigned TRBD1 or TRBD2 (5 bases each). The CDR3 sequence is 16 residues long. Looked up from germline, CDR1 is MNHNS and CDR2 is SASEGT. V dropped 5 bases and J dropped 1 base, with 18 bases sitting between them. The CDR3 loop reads CASSPRGLGRSYEQYF. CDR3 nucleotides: TGTGCCAGCAGTCCCCGCGGATTGGGACGGTCCTACGAGCAGTACTTC.

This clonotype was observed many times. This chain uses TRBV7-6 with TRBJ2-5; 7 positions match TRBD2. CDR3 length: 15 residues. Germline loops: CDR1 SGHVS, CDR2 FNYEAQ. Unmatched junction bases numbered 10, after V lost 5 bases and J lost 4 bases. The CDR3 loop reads CASSALWGGSETQYF. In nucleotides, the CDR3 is TGTGCCAGCAGCGCGCTATGGGGGGGGTCAGAGACCCAGTACTTC.

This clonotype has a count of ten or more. The CDR3 loop reads CASSAQGWGSNQPQHF. In nucleotides, the CDR3 is TGTGCCAGCAGTGCACAGGGTTGGGGAAGCAATCAGCCCCAGCATTTT. The chain uses TRBV6-1 and TRBJ1-5; the D gene is possibly TRBD1 (6 bases). The CDR3 totals 16 residues. The ends were cut back, 4 bases at V and 1 base at J, with 14 bases in the middle. CDR1 is MNHNS, CDR2 SASEGT, per germline.

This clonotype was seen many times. The CDR3 spells CASRIQGGEQYF. As DNA, the CDR3 is TGTGCCAGCAGGATACAGGGAGGCGAGCAGTACTTC. The gene calls are TRBV28 and TRBJ2-7; D is tentatively TRBD1 or TRBD2 (6 bases each). The CDR3 spans 12 residues. Looked up from germline, CDR1 is MDHEN and CDR2 is SYDVKM. The ends were cut back, 6 bases at V and 6 bases at J, with 12 bases in the middle.

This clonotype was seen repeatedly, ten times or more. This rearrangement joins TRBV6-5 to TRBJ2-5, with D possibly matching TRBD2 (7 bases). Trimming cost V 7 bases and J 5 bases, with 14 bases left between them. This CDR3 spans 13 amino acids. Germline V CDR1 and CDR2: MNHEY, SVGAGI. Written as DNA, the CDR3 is TGTGCCAGCAAGTCGGGGGGCAGGGAGACCCAGTACTTC. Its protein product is CASKSGGRETQYF.

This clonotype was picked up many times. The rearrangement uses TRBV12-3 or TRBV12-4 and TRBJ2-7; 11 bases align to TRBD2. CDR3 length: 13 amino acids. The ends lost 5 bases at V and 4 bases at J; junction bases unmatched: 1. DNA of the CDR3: TGTGCCAGCAGTACTAGCGGGAGTTACGAGCAGTACTTC. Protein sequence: CASSTSGSYEQYF.

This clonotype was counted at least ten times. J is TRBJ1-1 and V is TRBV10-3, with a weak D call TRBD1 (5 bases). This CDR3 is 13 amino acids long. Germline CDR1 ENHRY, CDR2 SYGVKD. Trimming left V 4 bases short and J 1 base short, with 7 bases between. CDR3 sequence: CAISGQGNTEAFF. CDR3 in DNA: TGTGCCATCAGTGGGCAGGGGAACACTGAAGCTTTCTTT.

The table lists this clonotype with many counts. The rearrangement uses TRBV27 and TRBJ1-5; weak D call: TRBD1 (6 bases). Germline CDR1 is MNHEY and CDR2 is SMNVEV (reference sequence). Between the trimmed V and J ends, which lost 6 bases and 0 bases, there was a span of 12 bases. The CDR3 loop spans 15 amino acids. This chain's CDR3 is CASRLRQASNQPQHF. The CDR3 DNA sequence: TGTGCCAGCAGACTACGACAGGCTAGCAATCAGCCCCAGCATTTT.

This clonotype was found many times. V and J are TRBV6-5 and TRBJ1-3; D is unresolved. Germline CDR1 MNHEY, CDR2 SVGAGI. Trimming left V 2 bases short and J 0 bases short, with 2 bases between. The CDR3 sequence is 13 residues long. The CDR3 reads CASSYNSGNTIYF. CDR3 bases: TGTGCCAGCAGTTACAACTCTGGAAACACCATATATTTT.

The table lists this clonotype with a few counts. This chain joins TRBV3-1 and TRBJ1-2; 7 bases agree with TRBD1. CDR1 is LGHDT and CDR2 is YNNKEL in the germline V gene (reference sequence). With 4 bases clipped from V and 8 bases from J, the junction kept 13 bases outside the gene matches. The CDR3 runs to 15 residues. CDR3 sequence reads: CASSRPSGTVRGYTF. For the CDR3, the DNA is TGTGCCAGCAGCCGCCCCTCCGGGACAGTGAGGGGCTACACCTTC.

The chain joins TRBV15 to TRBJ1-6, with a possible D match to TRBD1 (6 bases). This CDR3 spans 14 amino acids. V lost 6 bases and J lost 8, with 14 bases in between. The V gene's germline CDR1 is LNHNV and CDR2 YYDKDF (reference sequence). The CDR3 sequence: CATSPDSGHSPLHF. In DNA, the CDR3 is TGTGCCACCAGTCCGGACAGCGGGCATTCACCCCTCCACTTT.

CDR3 sequence (DNA): TGTGCCAGCAGTTATACAGGGCGGAACACTGAAGCTTTCTTT. It codes for CASSYTGRNTEAFF. The chain is built from TRBV6-5 and TRBJ1-1, with a possible D match to TRBD1 (6 bases). Germline V CDR1 and CDR2: MNHEY, SVGAGI. The CDR3 is 14 amino acids. V was shortened by 3 bases and J by 1 base, with 9 bases between the two germline ends.

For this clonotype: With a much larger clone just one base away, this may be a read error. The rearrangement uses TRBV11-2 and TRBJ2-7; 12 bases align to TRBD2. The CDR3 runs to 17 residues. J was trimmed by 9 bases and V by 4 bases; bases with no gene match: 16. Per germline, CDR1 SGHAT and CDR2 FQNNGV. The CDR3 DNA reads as TGTGCCAGCAGCTCCCGGCTAGCGGGAGGGCCATCAAGGGGGCAGTACTTC. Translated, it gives CASSSRLAGGPSRGQYF.

This CDR3 reads CATNPGQGGLGQPQHF. DNA of the CDR3: TGTGCCACGAACCCGGGACAGGGGGGGTTGGGTCAGCCCCAGCATTTT. The V gene is TRBV15, the J gene TRBJ1-5, with 11 bases identical to TRBD1. Germline-derived CDR1 and CDR2 are LNHNV and YYDKDF (reference sequence). With 9 bases clipped from V and 6 bases from J, the junction kept 13 bases outside the gene matches. CDR3 length equals 16 residues.

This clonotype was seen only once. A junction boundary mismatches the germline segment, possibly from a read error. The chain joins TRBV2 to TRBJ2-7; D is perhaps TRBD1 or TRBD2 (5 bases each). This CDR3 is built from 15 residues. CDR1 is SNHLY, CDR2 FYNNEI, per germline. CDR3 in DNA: TGTGCCAGCAGTGAACGGTACGCCGGGACCTACGAGCAGTCCTTC. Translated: CASSERYAGTYEQSF.

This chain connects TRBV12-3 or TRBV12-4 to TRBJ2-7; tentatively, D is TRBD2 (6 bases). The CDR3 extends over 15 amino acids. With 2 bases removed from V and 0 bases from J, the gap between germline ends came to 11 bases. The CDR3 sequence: CASSLLGGASYEQYF. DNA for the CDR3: TGTGCCAGCAGTTTATTAGGCGGGGCCTCCTACGAGCAGTACTTC.

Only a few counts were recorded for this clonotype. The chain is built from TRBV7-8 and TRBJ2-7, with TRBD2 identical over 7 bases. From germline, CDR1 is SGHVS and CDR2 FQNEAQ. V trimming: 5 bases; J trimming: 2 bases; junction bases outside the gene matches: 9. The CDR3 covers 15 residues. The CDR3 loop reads CASSPPLGGAYEQYF. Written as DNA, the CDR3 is TGTGCCAGCAGCCCACCCCTTGGGGGGGCCTACGAGCAGTACTTC.

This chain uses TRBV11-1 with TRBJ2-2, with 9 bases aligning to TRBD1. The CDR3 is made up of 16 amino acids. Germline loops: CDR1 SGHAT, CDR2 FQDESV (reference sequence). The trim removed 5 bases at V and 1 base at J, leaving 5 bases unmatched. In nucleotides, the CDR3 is TGTGCCAGCAGCGCAGGGACAGGGTGGAACACCGGGGAGCTGTTTTTT. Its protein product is CASSAGTGWNTGELFF.